The text below deals with one T cell receptor (beta chain). What it binds is unknown. The sample is drawn from a study of vaccination and CD4 T cells after COVID-19. CD4+ T cells that had been cultured provided DNA sequenced with the Oncomine TCR Beta short-read assay. Via MiXCR, TCRdb re-called the PCR reads, giving one row per CDR3 protein. The table lists roughly 20,000 distinct CDR3 sequences, around 62% of them singletons, with more than 20% in the top ten. Study findings and constraints: Investigators enrolled relatively few convalescent patients and included no early post-infection timepoints.

V was cut by 0 bases and J by 0 bases, with 8 bases left in between. The CDR3 has 14 residues. CDR1 is DFQATT and CDR2 is SNEGSKA in the germline V gene (reference sequence). Described treatment: approximately 11-day PBMC culture with coronavirus spike peptide pools or control peptides (ViraFEST assay). The sequencing here drew on CD4+ T cells from blood, cultured in vitro, taken before SARS-CoV-2 vaccination. This TCR derives from a human donor who received a COVID-19 vaccine. This chain connects TRBV20-1 to TRBJ1-1, with D hard to call. CDR3 residues: CSARDAQLNTEAFF. The CDR3 DNA reads TGCAGTGCTAGAGATGCACAGTTGAACACTGAAGCTTTCTTT.